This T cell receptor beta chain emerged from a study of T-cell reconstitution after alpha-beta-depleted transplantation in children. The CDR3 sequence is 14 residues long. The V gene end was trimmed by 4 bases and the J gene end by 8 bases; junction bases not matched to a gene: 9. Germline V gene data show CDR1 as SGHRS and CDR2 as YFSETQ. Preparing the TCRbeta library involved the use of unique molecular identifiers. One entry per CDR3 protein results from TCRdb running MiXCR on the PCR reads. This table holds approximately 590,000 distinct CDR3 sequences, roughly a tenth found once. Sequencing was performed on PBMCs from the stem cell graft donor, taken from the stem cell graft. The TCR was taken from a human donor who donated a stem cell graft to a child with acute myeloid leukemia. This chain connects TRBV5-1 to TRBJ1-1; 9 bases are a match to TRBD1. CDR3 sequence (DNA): TGCGCCAGCAGCATAAAACAGGGGGCCACGGAAGCTTTCTTT. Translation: CASSIKQGATEAFF.